Shown below are 8 T cell receptor beta chains from a single sample sequenced in a study of blood T cell repertoires in COVID-19. Produced via immunoSEQ multiplex PCR; TCRdb's table is partial and in-frame only. Here the sample spans 350,000 to 550,000 clones, about 85% being singletons. The sample consisted of PBMCs or T cells enriched from blood (not recorded which). The receptors shown here come from a woman aged 18-30 years with acute COVID-19.

This rearrangement joins TRBV5-5 to TRBJ2-2, with TRBD1 matching 7 bases. Germline CDR1 and CDR2: SGHKS and YYEKEE (reference sequence). V lost 3 bases, J lost 0 bases, and 2 bases stayed unmatched. The CDR3 has 15 amino acids. CDR3 sequence (DNA): TGTGCCAGCAGCTGGACAGGCGCGAACACCGGGGAGCTGTTTTTT. It translates to CASSWTGANTGELFF.

Regarding this clone: Other DNA variants within this sample encode the same CDR3. The chain has TRBV5-1 and TRBJ1-1, with D possibly TRBD1 on 5 matching bases. There are 13 residues in the CDR3. The V end was cut by 2 bases, the J end by 1 base, with 6 bases between. CDR1 and CDR2 from the germline V gene are SGHRS and YFSETQ. The CDR3: CASSLDRNTEAFF. The CDR3 nucleotides read TGCGCCAGCAGCTTAGACAGGAACACTGAAGCTTTCTTT. Full variable domain (outside the CDR3, taken from reference TRBV5-1 and TRBJ1-1): KAGVTQTPRYLIKTRGQQVTLSCSPISGHRSVSWYQQTPGQGLQFLFEYFSETQRNKGNFPGRFSGRQFSNSRSEMNVSTLELGDSALYLCASSLDRNTEAFFGQGTRLTVV.

V gene TRBV7-8 combines with J gene TRBJ2-1; 7 bases align to TRBD2. The CDR3 runs to 13 residues. V trimming: 2 bases; J trimming: 15 bases; junction bases outside the gene matches: 10. Looked up from germline, CDR1 is SGHVS and CDR2 is FQNEAQ. The CDR3 DNA is TGTGCCAGCAGCTTAACGCTAGCGGCCGTCGTGTTCTTC. It yields the protein CASSLTLAAVVFF.

The J gene is TRBJ1-3, the V gene TRBV2; D not resolved. V was trimmed by 5 bases and J by 5 bases, leaving 7 bases between them. From germline, CDR1 is SNHLY and CDR2 FYNNEI. The CDR3 totals 12 residues. The CDR3 DNA follows: TGTGCCAGCAGTTTCGACAGAAACACCATATATTTT. As protein: CASSFDRNTIYF.

This clone occurred once. The DNA for the CDR3 is TGTGCCATCAGTGAGAGAGGGTTTGGCTACACCTTC. Its translation: CAISERGFGYTF. The V call is TRBV10-3, the J call TRBJ1-2; no clear D. V gave up 2 bases and J gave up 7 bases, with 8 bases separating them. The CDR3 has 12 amino acids. The germline CDR1 and CDR2 sequences are ENHRY and SYGVKD.

This clone appeared a single time. This sequence joins TRBV5-1 and TRBJ2-5; 13 nucleotides agree with TRBD2. Germline trimming cut 4 bases from V and 2 bases from J; bases unmatched to any gene: 5. This CDR3 has 16 residues. Germline CDR1 reads SGHRS; CDR2 reads YFSETQ. Here the CDR3 DNA reads TGCGCCAGCAGCACCGGGACTAGCGGGGCACAAGAGACCCAGTACTTC. Protein sequence: CASSTGTSGAQETQYF.

The chain recombines TRBV13 with TRBJ2-3, with D uncertain. The CDR3 length is 13 residues. Germline loops: CDR1 PRHDT, CDR2 FYEKMQ (reference sequence). V was cut by 3 bases and J by 2 bases, with 6 bases left in between. The CDR3 sequence: CASSFALTDTQYF. The CDR3 DNA reads as TGTGCCAGCAGCTTCGCGCTCACAGATACGCAGTATTTT.

This clone has a handful of counts. The chain is built from TRBV7-9 and TRBJ1-3; D is ambiguous. V was clipped by 5 bases and J by 2 bases, with 22 bases between them. This CDR3 comprises 18 residues. CDR1 is SEHNR, CDR2 FQNEAQ, per germline (reference sequence). CDR3 coding DNA: TGTGCCAGCAGCCCCAAACCGGCAGGTACCTTGGCTGGAAACACCATATATTTT. As protein: CASSPKPAGTLAGNTIYF.